One and the same sample provided the 5 T cell receptor beta chains below, sequenced in a study of human versus mouse CDR3 diversity and MHC coevolution. Sequencing was performed with immunoSEQ multiplex PCR; in TCRdb, only in-frame clones are kept and a portion is missing. The sample records some 60,000 clones, 94% being singletons. The sequenced sample consisted of naive CD4+ T cells from blood. Subset of the sample: CD45RO-negative CD62L-positive naive CD4 T cells. The origin of the receptors is a person in their 60s in good health.

V gene TRBV5-1 combines with J gene TRBJ1-4; TRBD1 is a possible D gene (6 bases). The CDR3 is 15 amino acids. Germline V CDR1 and CDR2: SGHRS, YFSETQ. Trimming stripped 2 bases from V and 6 bases from J, with 14 bases between. The CDR3 spells CASSLGRGDDEKLFF. For the CDR3, the DNA is TGCGCCAGCAGCTTAGGCAGGGGCGACGATGAAAAACTGTTTTTT.

The V call is TRBV28, the J call TRBJ2-1, with 9 bases that match TRBD1. The CDR3 runs 15 residues. Germline CDR1 MDHEN, CDR2 SYDVKM. V lost 7 bases, J lost 5 bases, and 9 bases stayed unmatched. CDR3 sequence: CASITTGGGNNEQFF. CDR3 bases: TGTGCCAGCATTACCACAGGGGGCGGGAACAATGAGCAGTTCTTC.

The rearrangement joins TRBV6-4 to TRBJ2-3, with D possibly being TRBD1 (5 bases). Trimming shortened V by 0 bases and J by 2 bases, and 9 bases separated the two germline ends. CDR1 MRHNA and CDR2 SNTAGT come from the germline V gene. The CDR3 is made up of 15 amino acids. The CDR3 DNA is TGTGCCAGCAGTGACTCGGGGCAGAACACAGATACGCAGTATTTT. It translates to CASSDSGQNTDTQYF.

The genes are TRBV9 and TRBJ1-2; 7 bases agree with TRBD1. In germline, CDR1 is SGDLS, CDR2 YYNGEE. The CDR3 is 15 amino acids. V lost 6 bases, J lost 4 bases, and 12 bases stayed unmatched. CDR3 DNA: TGTGCCAGCAACGCCGAGGGGCAGGGGGTCTATGGCTACACCTTC. Translating it yields CASNAEGQGVYGYTF.

The J gene is TRBJ2-5, the V gene TRBV5-1; maybe TRBD2 (6 bases). Per germline, CDR1 SGHRS and CDR2 YFSETQ. V lost 3 bases to trimming and J lost 1 base, with 13 bases between them. The CDR3 loop spans 15 amino acids. The CDR3 sequence: CASSWGVGGQETQYF. The CDR3 DNA reads TGCGCCAGCAGCTGGGGGGTTGGGGGCCAAGAGACCCAGTACTTC.